A selection of T cell receptor beta chains follows, all from one sample in a study of long-term antiretroviral therapy in people with HIV. The assay was immunoSEQ multiplex PCR, and TCRdb's table has in-frame clones only and misses some. The sample holds some 28,000 clones, around 85% seen once. Sequenced here: unsorted PBMCs, sampled 3 years after starting antiretroviral therapy. These receptors originate from a man in his forties with HIV. CDR3s include the opening cysteine and the closing phenylalanine or tryptophan. The D gene is left open where the match is weak. Part of the rows lack a size; the others show once, few, many or a class for expanded clones.

TRBV5-5	TRBJ2-7	NA	NA	CASSFGSNSYEQYF	TGTGCCAGCAGCTTCGGCAGTAACTCCTACGAGCAGTACTTC
TRBV6-1	TRBJ1-6	NA	few	CASSEAGGLLPLHF	TGTGCCAGCAGTGAAGCAGGGGGACTCCTACCCCTCCACTTT
TRBV25-1	TRBJ2-2	NA	NA	CASRLQNTGELFF	TGTGCCAGCAGGTTGCAGAACACCGGGGAGCTGTTTTTT
TRBV5-5	TRBJ1-5	NA	NA	CASSLGGGRDINQPQHF	TGTGCCAGCAGCTTGGGGGGAGGCAGGGACATCAATCAGCCCCAGCATTTT
TRBV19	TRBJ2-1	TRBD2	NA	CASRPTSGGPYEQFF	TGTGCCAGTAGACCGACTAGCGGGGGGCCCTATGAGCAGTTCTTC
TRBV7-9	TRBJ1-2	TRBD1	NA	CASSLGQGVYGYTF	TGTGCCAGCAGCTTGGGACAGGGGGTCTATGGCTACACCTTC
TRBV19	TRBJ1-4	NA	NA	CASRHQPATNEKLFF	TGTGCCAGTAGACATCAGCCTGCAACTAATGAAAAACTGTTTTTT
TRBV5-6	TRBJ2-7	TRBD1	NA	CASSWTGPSYEQYF	TGTGCCAGCAGCTGGACAGGGCCCTCCTACGAGCAGTACTTC
TRBV6-1	TRBJ2-3	TRBD2	NA	CASSELFLRGGAIDTQYF	TGTGCCAGCAGTGAATTGTTTTTGCGCGGGGGGGCGATCGATACGCAGTATTTT
TRBV6-1	TRBJ2-7	NA	once	CASSSVNGGYEQYF	TGTGCCAGCAGTTCGGTCAACGGGGGTTACGAGCAGTACTTC
TRBV4-1	TRBJ1-1	TRBD1	NA	CASSHRDRGRQNTEAFF	TGCGCCAGCAGCCACCGGGACAGGGGTAGGCAGAACACTGAAGCTTTCTTT
TRBV6-5	TRBJ1-2	NA	NA	CASSYGELANYGYTF	TGTGCCAGCAGTTACGGGGAGTTAGCTAACTATGGCTACACCTTC
TRBV4-1	TRBJ2-1	TRBD2	NA	CASSPSGTSSSEQFF	TGCGCCAGCAGCCCTTCCGGGACTAGCTCCTCTGAGCAGTTCTTC
TRBV30	TRBJ2-1	NA	NA	CAWSGAFYNEQFF	TGTGCCTGGAGTGGTGCCTTTTACAATGAGCAGTTCTTC
TRBV5-1	TRBJ1-4	NA	NA	CASSLDGRRGEKLFF	TGCGCCAGCAGCTTGGACGGGCGGAGGGGTGAAAAACTGTTTTTT
TRBV4-1	TRBJ2-7	NA	NA	CASSQERLPFYEQYF	TGCGCCAGCAGCCAAGAGAGGCTCCCCTTCTACGAGCAGTACTTC
TRBV30	TRBJ1-1	TRBD1	NA	CAWSGTGNTEAFF	TGTGCCTGGTCAGGGACAGGGAACACTGAAGCTTTCTTT
TRBV18	TRBJ2-7	TRBD1	NA	CASSPVDRGTYEQYF	TGTGCCAGCTCACCAGTGGACAGGGGAACCTACGAGCAGTACTTC
TRBV13	TRBJ1-5	NA	few	CASSSRHGPQHF	TGTGCCAGCAGCTCCCGCCACGGGCCCCAGCATTTT
TRBV11-2	TRBJ1-2	NA	NA	CARGEGPVRGYTF	TGTGCCAGGGGGGAGGGCCCGGTTAGGGGCTACACCTTC
TRBV27	TRBJ2-1	TRBD2	NA	CASSFRASGVTYNEQFF	TGTGCCAGCAGTTTCCGGGCTAGCGGGGTCACCTACAATGAGCAGTTCTTC
TRBV14	TRBJ2-7	NA	NA	CASSQGNSYEQYF	TGTGCCAGCAGCCAAGGGAACTCCTACGAGCAGTACTTC
TRBV5-1	TRBJ1-1	NA	NA	CASSLTRGEAFF	TGCGCCAGCAGCTTAACAAGGGGTGAAGCTTTCTTT
TRBV14	TRBJ1-6	NA	NA	CASSQITGNSPLHF	TGTGCCAGCAGCCAAATCACAGGGAATTCACCCCTCCACTTT
TRBV9	TRBJ1-4	NA	NA	CASSVGTVGVPATNEKLFF	TGTGCCAGCAGCGTAGGGACTGTCGGGGTACCTGCAACTAATGAAAAACTGTTTTTT
TRBV6-5	TRBJ2-5	NA	NA	CASSYSGSFGETQYF	TGTGCCAGCAGTTACTCGGGCAGCTTCGGGGAGACCCAGTACTTC
TRBV28	TRBJ1-1	NA	NA	CASSLVGTEAFF	TGTGCCAGCAGTTTAGTAGGGACTGAAGCTTTCTTT
TRBV4-1	TRBJ1-2	NA	NA	CASSQEATGEGGYTF	TGCGCCAGCAGCCAAGAGGCCACGGGGGAGGGAGGCTACACCTTC
TRBV2	TRBJ1-5	NA	NA	CASSETPLSNQPQHF	TGTGCCAGCAGTGAGACACCTCTAAGCAATCAGCCCCAGCATTTT
TRBV6-5	TRBJ2-7	TRBD2	NA	CASSYRGGSHSYEQYF	TGTGCCAGCAGTTACCGGGGGGGTTCCCACTCCTACGAGCAGTACTTC
TRBV9	TRBJ2-5	TRBD2	NA	CASSVGGVAGETQYF	TGTGCCAGCAGCGTAGGTGGGGTAGCGGGAGAGACCCAGTACTTC
TRBV5-5	TRBJ2-1	TRBD2	once	CASSIRGAGANNEQFF	TGTGCCAGCAGCATACGTGGAGCGGGGGCTAACAATGAGCAGTTCTTC
TRBV2	TRBJ2-1	TRBD2	NA	CASSLAGGFYNEQFF	TGTGCCAGCAGTTTAGCGGGGGGCTTCTACAATGAGCAGTTCTTC
TRBV29-1	TRBJ2-7	NA	NA	CSVGDPYEQYF	TGCAGCGTTGGGGATCCCTACGAGCAGTACTTC
TRBV9	TRBJ2-7	TRBD2	NA	CASSAVAGAPTYEQYF	TGTGCCAGCAGCGCAGTAGCGGGGGCCCCCACCTACGAGCAGTACTTC